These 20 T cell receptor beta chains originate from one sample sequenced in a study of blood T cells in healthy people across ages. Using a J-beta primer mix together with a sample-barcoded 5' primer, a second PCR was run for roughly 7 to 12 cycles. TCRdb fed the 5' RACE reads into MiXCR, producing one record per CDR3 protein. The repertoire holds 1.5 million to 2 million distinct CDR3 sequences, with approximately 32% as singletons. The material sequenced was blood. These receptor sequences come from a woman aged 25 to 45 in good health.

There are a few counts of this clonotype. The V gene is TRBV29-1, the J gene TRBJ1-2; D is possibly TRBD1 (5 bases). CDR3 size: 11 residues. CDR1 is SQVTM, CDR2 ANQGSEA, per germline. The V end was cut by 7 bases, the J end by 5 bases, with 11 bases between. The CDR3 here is CSAGTEYGYTF. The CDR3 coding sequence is TGCAGCGCTGGGACTGAGTATGGCTACACCTTC.

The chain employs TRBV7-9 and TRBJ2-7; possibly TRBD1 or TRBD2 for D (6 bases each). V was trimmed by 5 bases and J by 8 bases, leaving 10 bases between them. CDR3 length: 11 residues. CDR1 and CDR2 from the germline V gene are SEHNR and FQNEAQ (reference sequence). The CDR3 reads CASSPGGKQYF. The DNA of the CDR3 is TGTGCCAGCAGCCCCGGGGGCAAGCAGTACTTC.

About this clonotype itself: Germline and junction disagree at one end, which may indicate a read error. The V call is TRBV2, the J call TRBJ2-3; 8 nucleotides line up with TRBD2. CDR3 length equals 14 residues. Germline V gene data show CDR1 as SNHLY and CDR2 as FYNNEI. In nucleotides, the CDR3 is TGTGCCAGCAGAGAAACGGGGGGGCGTGATACGCAGGATTTT. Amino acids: CASRETGGRDTQDF.

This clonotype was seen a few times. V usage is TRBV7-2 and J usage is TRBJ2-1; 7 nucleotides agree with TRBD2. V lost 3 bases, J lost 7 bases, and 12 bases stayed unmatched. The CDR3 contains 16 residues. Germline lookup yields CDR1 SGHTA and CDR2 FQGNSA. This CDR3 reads CASSLPSGTGANEQFF. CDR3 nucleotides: TGTGCCAGCAGCTTGCCGAGCGGGACTGGGGCAAATGAGCAGTTCTTC. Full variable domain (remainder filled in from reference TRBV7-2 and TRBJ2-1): GAGVSQSPSNKVTEKGKDVELRCDPISGHTALYWYRQSLGQGLEFLIYFQGNSAPDKSGLPSDRFSAERTGGSVSTLTIQRTQQEDSAVYLCASSLPSGTGANEQFFGPGTRLTVL.

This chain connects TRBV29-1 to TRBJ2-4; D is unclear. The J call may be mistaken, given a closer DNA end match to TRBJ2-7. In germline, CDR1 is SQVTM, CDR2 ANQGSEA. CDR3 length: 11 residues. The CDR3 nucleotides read TGCAGCGTTTTGATGTATGGCGAGCAGTACTTC. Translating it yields CSVLMYGEQYF.

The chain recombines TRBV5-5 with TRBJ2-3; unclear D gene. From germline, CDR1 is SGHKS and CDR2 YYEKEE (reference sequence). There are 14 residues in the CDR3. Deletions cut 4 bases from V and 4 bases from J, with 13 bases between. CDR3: CASSPGPRADTQYF. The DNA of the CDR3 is TGTGCCAGCAGCCCGGGCCCGCGAGCAGATACGCAGTATTTT.

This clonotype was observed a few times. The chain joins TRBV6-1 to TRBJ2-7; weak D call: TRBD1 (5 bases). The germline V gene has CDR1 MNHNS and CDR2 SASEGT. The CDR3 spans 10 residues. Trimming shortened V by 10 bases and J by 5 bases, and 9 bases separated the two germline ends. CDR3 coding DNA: TGTGCCACCAGACAGAACGAGCAGTACTTC. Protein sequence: CATRQNEQYF.

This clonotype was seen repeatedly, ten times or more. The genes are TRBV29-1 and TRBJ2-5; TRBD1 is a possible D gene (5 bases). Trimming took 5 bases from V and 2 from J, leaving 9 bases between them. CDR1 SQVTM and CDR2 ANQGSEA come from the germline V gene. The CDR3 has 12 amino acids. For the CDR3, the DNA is TGCAGCGTTCGGACACGGCAAGAGACCCAGTACTTC. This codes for CSVRTRQETQYF.

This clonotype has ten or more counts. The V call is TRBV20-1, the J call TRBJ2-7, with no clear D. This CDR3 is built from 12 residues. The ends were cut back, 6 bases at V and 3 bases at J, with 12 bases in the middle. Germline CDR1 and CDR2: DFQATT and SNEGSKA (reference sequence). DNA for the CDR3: TGCAGTGCCCCGGACCCAAACTACGAGCAGTACTTC. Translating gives CSAPDPNYEQYF.

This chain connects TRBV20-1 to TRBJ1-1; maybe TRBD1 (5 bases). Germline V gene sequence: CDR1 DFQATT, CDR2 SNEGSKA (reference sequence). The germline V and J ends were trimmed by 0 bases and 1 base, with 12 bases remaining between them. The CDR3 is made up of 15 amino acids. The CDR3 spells CSAREFGAENTEAFF. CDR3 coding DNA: TGCAGTGCTAGAGAGTTCGGGGCGGAGAACACTGAAGCTTTCTTT.

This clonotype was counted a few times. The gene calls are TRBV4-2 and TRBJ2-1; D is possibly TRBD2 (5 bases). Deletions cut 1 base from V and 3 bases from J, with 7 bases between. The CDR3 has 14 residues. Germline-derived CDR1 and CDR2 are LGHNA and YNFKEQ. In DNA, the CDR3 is TGTGCCAGCAGCCAAGGGGAGAACTACAATGAGCAGTTCTTC. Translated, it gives CASSQGENYNEQFF.

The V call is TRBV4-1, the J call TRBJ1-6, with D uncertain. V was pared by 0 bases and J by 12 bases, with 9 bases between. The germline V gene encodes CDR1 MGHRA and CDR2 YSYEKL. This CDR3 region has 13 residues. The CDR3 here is CASSQEPTGPLHF. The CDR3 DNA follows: TGCGCCAGCAGCCAAGAACCAACTGGACCCCTCCACTTT.

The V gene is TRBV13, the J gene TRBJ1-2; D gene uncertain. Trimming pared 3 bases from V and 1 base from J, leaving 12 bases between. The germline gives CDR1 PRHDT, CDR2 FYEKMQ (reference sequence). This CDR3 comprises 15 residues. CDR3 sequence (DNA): TGTGCCAGCAGCTTTCTTCAGACCCTTAACTATGGCTACACCTTC. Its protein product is CASSFLQTLNYGYTF.

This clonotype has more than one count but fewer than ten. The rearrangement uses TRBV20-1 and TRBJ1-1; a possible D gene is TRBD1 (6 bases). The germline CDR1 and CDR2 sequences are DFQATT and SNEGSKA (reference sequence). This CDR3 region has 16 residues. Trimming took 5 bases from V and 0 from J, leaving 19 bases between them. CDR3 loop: CSAQQGLATLNTEAFF. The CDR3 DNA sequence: TGCAGTGCTCAGCAGGGGTTAGCCACCCTGAACACTGAAGCTTTCTTT.

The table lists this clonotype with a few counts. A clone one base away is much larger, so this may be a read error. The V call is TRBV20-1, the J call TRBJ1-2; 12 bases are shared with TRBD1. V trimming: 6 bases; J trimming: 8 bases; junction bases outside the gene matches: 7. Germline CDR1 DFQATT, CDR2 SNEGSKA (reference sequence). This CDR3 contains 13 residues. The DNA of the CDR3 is TGCAGTGCAAAGGGACAGGGGGCTCGGGGCTACACCTTC. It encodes CSAKGQGARGYTF.

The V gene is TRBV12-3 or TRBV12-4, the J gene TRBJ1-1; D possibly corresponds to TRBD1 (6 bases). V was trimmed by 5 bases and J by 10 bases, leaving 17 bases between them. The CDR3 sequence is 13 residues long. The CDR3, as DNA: TGTGCCAGCAGTCCCAGACAGGAAAGGGGAGCTTTCTTT. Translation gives CASSPRQERGAFF.

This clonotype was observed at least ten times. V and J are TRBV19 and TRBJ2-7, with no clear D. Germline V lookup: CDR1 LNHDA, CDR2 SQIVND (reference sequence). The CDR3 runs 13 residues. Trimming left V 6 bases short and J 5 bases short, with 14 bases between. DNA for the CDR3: TGTGCCAGTAGCACTTCTCAATGGAACGAGCAGTACTTC. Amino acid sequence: CASSTSQWNEQYF.

CDR3 amino acids: CASSLGASAHNEQYF. CDR3 nucleotides: TGTGCCAGCAGTTTGGGTGCTAGCGCACACAATGAGCAGTACTTC. The chain couples TRBV12-3 or TRBV12-4 to TRBJ2-1; D might be TRBD2 (6 bases). The end of the DNA fits TRBJ2-7 better, so the J call may be wrong. CDR3 length equals 15 residues.

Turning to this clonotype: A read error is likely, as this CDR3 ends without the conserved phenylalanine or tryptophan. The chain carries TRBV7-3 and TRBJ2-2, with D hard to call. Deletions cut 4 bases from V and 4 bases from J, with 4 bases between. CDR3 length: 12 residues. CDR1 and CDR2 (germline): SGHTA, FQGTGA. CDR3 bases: TGTGCCAGCAGCTCGAGCACCGGGGAGCTGTTTTCT. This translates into CASSSSTGELFS.

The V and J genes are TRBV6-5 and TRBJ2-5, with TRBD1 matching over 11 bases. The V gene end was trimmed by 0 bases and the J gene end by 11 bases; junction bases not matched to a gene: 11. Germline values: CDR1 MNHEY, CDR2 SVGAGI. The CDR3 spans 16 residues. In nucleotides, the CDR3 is TGTGCCAGCAGTTACTCAGTAGGACAGGGGGCAAATGAGCAGTACTTC. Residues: CASSYSVGQGANEQYF.